This note documents a single T cell receptor (beta chain) sequence. Data came from immunoSEQ multiplex PCR; TCRdb stores just in-frame clones and leaves some out. The table has fewer than 85,000 clones, about four fifths seen once. This sample was taken from a study of OX40 agonist ivuxolimab in advanced cancers. CDR1 and CDR2 from the germline V gene are ENHRY and SYGVKD. Trimming removed 3 bases from V and 6 bases from J, with 15 bases in between. The CDR3 covers 14 residues. The receptor was derived from an adult with an advanced solid tumor such as melanoma, head and neck, liver or kidney cancer. This specimen was CD4+ or CD8+ T cells sorted from blood, taken in a trial of the OX40 agonist ivuxolimab. The chain employs TRBV10-3 and TRBJ2-7; D is uncertain. The CDR3 nucleotides are TGTGCCATCAGTGATCCGAATGGGCCTTTCGAGCAGTACTTC. Residues: CAISDPNGPFEQYF.